This T cell receptor (beta chain) stems from a study of regulatory T cells in long-lasting Graves disease. The wider study: Positivity for TSH receptor antibodies plus over 5 years of antithyroid drugs meant persistent Graves' disease.

This clonotype was counted ten times or more. Arm-PCR of CDR3 regions and iRepertoire HTBI primers were the basis on which TCR beta libraries were built. TCRdb re-called the multiplex PCR reads with MiXCR, one entry per CDR3 protein. The sample consists of roughly 400,000 distinct CDR3 sequences, around 23% of them appearing once. The sample's time point: persistent/refractory GD, antithyroid drugs over 5 years with positive TRAb. Generation of the TCR library employed RNA extracted from PBMCs. Under American Thyroid Association guidelines, Graves' disease was diagnosed. Those enrolled as patients came out of an endocrinology department in Xi'an, China. The sample was peripheral blood mononuclear cells (PBMCs), taken when the disease was refractory, from a patient treated with antithyroid drugs. This clonotype was sampled from a female donor with Graves disease.

For the CDR3, the DNA is TGTGCCAGCAGTTACGGGACAGGGTTAGCCAAAAACATTCAGTACTTC. Translated: CASSYGTGLAKNIQYF. The V and J genes are TRBV28 and TRBJ2-4; 9 bases match TRBD1. The CDR3 totals 16 residues. Losses at the gene ends were 4 bases for V and 0 bases for J; bases not matched to a gene: 4. Germline CDR1 reads MDHEN; CDR2 reads SYDVKM.